The 9 T cell receptor beta chains reported below all come from one sample, sequenced in a study of blood T cells in healthy people across ages. Through a sample-barcoded 5' primer and a J-beta primer mix, a second PCR was run for roughly 6 to 12 cycles. Each CDR3 protein gets one entry after TCRdb re-called the 5' RACE reads with MiXCR. Of approximately 1.5 million distinct CDR3 sequences in the sample, around 40% are singletons; the top ten hold about 4.1%. Material: blood. These TCRs come from a young woman in good health.

This clonotype has only a few counts. This chain links TRBV3-1 with TRBJ2-3, with 9 bases that match TRBD1. V trimming: 6 bases; J trimming: 1 base; junction bases outside the gene matches: 14. CDR3 length: 18 amino acids. Per the germline V gene, CDR1 is LGHDT and CDR2 is YNNKEL (reference sequence). As DNA, the CDR3 is TGTGCCAGCAGTCCTAGTCTGGGGGACAGGGAAGGCACAGATACGCAGTATTTT. Encoded protein: CASSPSLGDREGTDTQYF.

The chain has TRBV28 and TRBJ2-2; D not resolved. CDR3 length: 17 residues. V was trimmed by 0 bases and J by 4 bases, leaving 15 bases between them. Germline CDR1 MDHEN, CDR2 SYDVKM. The CDR3 loop is CASSLWAQMLSTGELFF. The CDR3 coding sequence is TGTGCCAGCAGTTTATGGGCCCAGATGCTATCCACCGGGGAGCTGTTTTTT.

A few counts support this clonotype. The CDR3 DNA reads TGCGCCAGCAGCCATCCAGGGACCGACTCCTACGAGCAGTACTTC. Amino acid sequence: CASSHPGTDSYEQYF. The chain links TRBV4-3 to TRBJ2-7; D tentatively reads TRBD1 or TRBD2 (5 bases each). V was shortened by 3 bases and J by 0 bases, with 12 bases between the two germline ends. This CDR3 contains 15 residues. Germline loops: CDR1 LGHNA, CDR2 YSLEER.

The rearrangement joins TRBV9 to TRBJ1-1; D is possibly TRBD1 (5 bases). Germline V lookup: CDR1 SGDLS, CDR2 YYNGEE. The germline V and J ends were trimmed by 3 bases and 8 bases, with 11 bases remaining between them. This CDR3 is built from 12 residues. This CDR3 reads CASSGGGGEAFF. CDR3 in DNA: TGTGCCAGCAGCGGCGGGGGGGGAGAAGCTTTCTTT.

In its sample, this clonotype was seen a few times. The chain couples TRBV7-8 to TRBJ1-5, with D possibly being TRBD1 (6 bases). Germline lookup yields CDR1 SGHVS and CDR2 FQNEAQ. V was cut by 2 bases and J by 5 bases, with 16 bases left in between. This CDR3 has 16 amino acids. CDR3 loop: CASSLTPVGGDQPQHF. DNA for the CDR3: TGTGCCAGCAGCTTAACTCCCGTAGGGGGGGATCAGCCCCAGCATTTT. Filled out from reference TRBV7-8 and TRBJ1-5, the complete variable domain reads GAGVSQSPRYKVAKRGQDVALRCDPISGHVSLFWYQQALGQGPEFLTYFQNEAQLDKSGLPSDRFFAERPEGSVSTLKIQRTQQEDSAVYLCASSLTPVGGDQPQHFGDGTRLSIL.

This chain connects TRBV15 to TRBJ1-5; TRBD1 might be the D (5 bases). The germline V and J ends were trimmed by 5 bases and 1 base, with 15 bases remaining between them. The germline V gene has CDR1 LNHNV and CDR2 YYDKDF (reference sequence). The CDR3 is made up of 16 amino acids. In DNA, the CDR3 is TGTGCCACCAGCCGGGACCGAGGAGGGAGCAATCAGCCCCAGCATTTT. It specifies CATSRDRGGSNQPQHF.

This clonotype occurred a few times. As DNA, the CDR3 is TGTGCCATCAGTGAGCCCGCTCAAGAGACCCAGTACTTC. This sequence encodes CAISEPAQETQYF. The V gene is TRBV10-3, the J gene TRBJ2-5; D ambiguous. Trimming cost V 2 bases and J 2 bases, with 6 bases left between them. This CDR3 has 13 residues. CDR1 and CDR2 from the germline V gene are ENHRY and SYGVKD.

V usage is TRBV20-1 and J usage is TRBJ1-2; D is undetermined. The germline V gene encodes CDR1 DFQATT and CDR2 SNEGSKA (reference sequence). Trimming shortened V by 5 bases and J by 2 bases, and 9 bases separated the two germline ends. CDR3 size: 12 residues. The DNA of the CDR3 is TGCAGTGCTTGGACCGAGAACTATGGCTACACCTTC. This codes for CSAWTENYGYTF.

CDR3 bases: TGTGCCAGCAGCTTAGCTGGAGGGGCCCTGAGTAACTATGGCTACACCTTC. Translated: CASSLAGGALSNYGYTF. The chain carries TRBV13 and TRBJ1-2; tentatively, D is TRBD1 (5 bases). Trimming stripped 1 base from V and 1 base from J, with 16 bases between. The CDR3 is 17 amino acids. CDR1 is PRHDT, CDR2 FYEKMQ, per germline (reference sequence).